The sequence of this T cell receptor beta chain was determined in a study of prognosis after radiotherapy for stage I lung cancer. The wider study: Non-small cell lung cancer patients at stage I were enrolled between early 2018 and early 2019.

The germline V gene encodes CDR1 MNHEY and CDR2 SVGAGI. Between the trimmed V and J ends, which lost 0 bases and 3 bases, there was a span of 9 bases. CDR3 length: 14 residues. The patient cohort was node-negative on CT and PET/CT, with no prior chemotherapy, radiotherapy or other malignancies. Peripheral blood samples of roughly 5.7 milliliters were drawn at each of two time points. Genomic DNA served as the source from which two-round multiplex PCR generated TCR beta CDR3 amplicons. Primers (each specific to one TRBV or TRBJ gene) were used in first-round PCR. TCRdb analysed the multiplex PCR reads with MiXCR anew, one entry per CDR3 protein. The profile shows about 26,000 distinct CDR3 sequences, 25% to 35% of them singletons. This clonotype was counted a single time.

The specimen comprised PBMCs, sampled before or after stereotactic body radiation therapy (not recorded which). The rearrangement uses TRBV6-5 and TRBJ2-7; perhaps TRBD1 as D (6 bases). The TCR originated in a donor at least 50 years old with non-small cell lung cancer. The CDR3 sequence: CASSYSLQGYEQYF. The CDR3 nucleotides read TGTGCCAGCAGTTACTCGCTACAGGGCTACGAGCAGTACTTC.